The text below deals with one TCR beta chain. This sample stems from a study of blood T cell repertoires in COVID-19. Study as a whole: Specimens from acute and convalescent COVID-19 originated in the United States, Italy and Spain. PBMCs, B-cell-depleted T cells, or T cells provided the cDNA or gDNA that made up the material.

CDR3 length: 15 residues. The germline CDR1 and CDR2 sequences are LNHDA and SQIVND (reference sequence). Trimming took off 3 bases at V and 0 bases at J, with 11 bases between the two ends. Per the authors' pipeline: Cell counts per sample came from amplifying reference gene primers. TCRdb's copy holds only in-frame clones and misses some; the assay was immunoSEQ multiplex PCR. V, J and clone size derive from that table, while D and trimming were established from the DNA sequence. The table lists 100,000 to 130,000 clones, about 90% of them singletons. V and J are TRBV19 and TRBJ1-1, with D tentatively TRBD1 (5 bases). The source of this sequence is a woman aged 25 to 39 with acute or convalescent COVID-19. Sequencing was carried out using peripheral blood. CDR3 protein: CASSIQGGLNTEAFF. The CDR3 DNA follows: TGTGCCAGTAGTATCCAGGGAGGGCTGAACACTGAAGCTTTCTTT.